This T cell receptor (beta chain) was captured in a study of blood T cells in healthy people across ages. Combining a sample-barcoded 5' primer with a J-beta primer mix, a second PCR ran for 7 to 11 cycles. One entry per CDR3 protein results from TCRdb running MiXCR on the 5' RACE reads. The sample carries under 850,000 distinct CDR3 sequences, around 34% recorded once. V was pared by 4 bases and J by 3 bases, with 19 bases between. The CDR3 loop spans 17 amino acids. CDR1 MNHEY and CDR2 SMNVEV come from the germline V gene (reference sequence). The TCR comes from a man in his late teens or twenties in good health. The J gene is TRBJ2-1, the V gene TRBV27; D may match TRBD1 or TRBD2 (5 bases each). Sequences were obtained from blood. The CDR3 DNA follows: TGTGCCAGCAGTTGGGCTCACCGGGGCCCGCTCTACAATGAGCAGTTCTTC. This translates into CASSWAHRGPLYNEQFF.